This T cell receptor beta chain appears in the sequencing data of a study of blood T cell repertoires in COVID-19. On the study more broadly: PBMCs, B-cell-depleted T cells, or T cells were the source of the cDNA or gDNA that made up the material.

Recovered participants had two consecutive negative NP/OP PCR tests, healthcare professional clearance, or symptom resolution. Per the study methods: How many nucleated cells were present was estimated from reference gene primer amplification. Assay used: immunoSEQ multiplex PCR; TCRdb lists only in-frame clones, some missing. V and J calls and clone size are as listed in that table; D and trimming were resolved from the DNA. The sample yields around 360,000 clones, over 75% seen once. The CDR3 extends over 13 amino acids. V dropped 2 bases and J dropped 16 bases, with 18 bases sitting between them. In germline, CDR1 is LGHDT, CDR2 YNNKEL (reference sequence).

The source is a woman aged 25-40 years who had recovered from COVID-19. V usage is TRBV3-1 (or the pseudogene TRBV3-2) and J usage is TRBJ1-3; weak D call: TRBD1 (6 bases). Sequences were obtained from PBMCs or T cells enriched from blood (not recorded which). CDR3 nucleotides: TGTGCCAGCAGCCAAAGTGCAGCGGGGGGCTTGTATTTT. Its protein product is CASSQSAAGGLYF.